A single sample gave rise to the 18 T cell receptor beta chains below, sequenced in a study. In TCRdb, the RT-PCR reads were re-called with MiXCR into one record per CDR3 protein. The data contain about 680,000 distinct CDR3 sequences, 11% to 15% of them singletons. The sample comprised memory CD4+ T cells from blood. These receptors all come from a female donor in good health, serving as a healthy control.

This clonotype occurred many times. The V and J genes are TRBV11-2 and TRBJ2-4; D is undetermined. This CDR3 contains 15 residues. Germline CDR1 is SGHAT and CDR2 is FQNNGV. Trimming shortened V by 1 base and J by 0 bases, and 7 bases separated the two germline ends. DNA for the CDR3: TGTGCCAGCAGCTTAGTGCCAGGAGCCAAAAACATTCAGTACTTC. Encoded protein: CASSLVPGAKNIQYF.

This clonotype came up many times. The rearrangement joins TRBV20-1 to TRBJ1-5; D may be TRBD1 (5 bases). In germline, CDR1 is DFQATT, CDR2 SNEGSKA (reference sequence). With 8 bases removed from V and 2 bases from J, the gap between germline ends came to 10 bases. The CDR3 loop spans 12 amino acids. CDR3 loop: CSPGSGNQPQHF. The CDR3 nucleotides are TGCAGTCCAGGGAGCGGCAATCAGCCCCAGCATTTT.

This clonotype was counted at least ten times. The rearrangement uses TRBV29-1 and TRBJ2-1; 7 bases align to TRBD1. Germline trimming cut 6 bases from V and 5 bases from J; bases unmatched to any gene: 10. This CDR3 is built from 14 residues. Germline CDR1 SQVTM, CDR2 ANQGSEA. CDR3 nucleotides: TGCAGCGTCAGAACAGGGGCCACCAACAATGAGCAGTTCTTC. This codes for CSVRTGATNNEQFF.

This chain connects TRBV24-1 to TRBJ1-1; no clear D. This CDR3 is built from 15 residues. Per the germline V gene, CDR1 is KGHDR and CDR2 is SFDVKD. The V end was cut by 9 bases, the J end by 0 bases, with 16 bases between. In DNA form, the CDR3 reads TGTGCCACCCCCCATTCCACACCCATGAACACTGAAGCTTTCTTT. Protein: CATPHSTPMNTEAFF.

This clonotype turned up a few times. CDR3 protein: CASSLSGISNNEQFF. CDR3 DNA: TGTGCCAGCAGCCTCAGCGGGATCAGTAACAATGAGCAGTTCTTC. V is TRBV12-3 or TRBV12-4 and J is TRBJ2-1, with 7 bases aligning to TRBD2. Losses at the gene ends were 6 bases for V and 5 bases for J; bases not matched to a gene: 10. CDR3 length: 15 residues.

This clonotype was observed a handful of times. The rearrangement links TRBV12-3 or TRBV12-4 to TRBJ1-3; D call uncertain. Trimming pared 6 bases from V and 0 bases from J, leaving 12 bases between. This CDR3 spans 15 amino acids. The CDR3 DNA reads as TGTGCCAGCAGGGGCGGCCCTAGCTCTGGAAACACCATATATTTT. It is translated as CASRGGPSSGNTIYF.

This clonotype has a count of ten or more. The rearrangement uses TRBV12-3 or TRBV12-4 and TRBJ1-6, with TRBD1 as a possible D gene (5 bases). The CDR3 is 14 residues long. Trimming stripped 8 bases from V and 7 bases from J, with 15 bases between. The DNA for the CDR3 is TGTGCCAGCCGGTCCGGGACGGGCAATTCACCCCTCCACTTT. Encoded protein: CASRSGTGNSPLHF.

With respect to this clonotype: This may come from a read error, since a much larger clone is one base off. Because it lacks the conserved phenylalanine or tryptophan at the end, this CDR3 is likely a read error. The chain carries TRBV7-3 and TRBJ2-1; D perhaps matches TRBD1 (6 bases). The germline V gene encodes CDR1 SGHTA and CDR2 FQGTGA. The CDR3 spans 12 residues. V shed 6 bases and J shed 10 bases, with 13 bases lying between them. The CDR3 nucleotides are TGTGCCAGCAGGGGCAGGGGAGCCGAGCAGTTCTTA. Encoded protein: CASRGRGAEQFL.

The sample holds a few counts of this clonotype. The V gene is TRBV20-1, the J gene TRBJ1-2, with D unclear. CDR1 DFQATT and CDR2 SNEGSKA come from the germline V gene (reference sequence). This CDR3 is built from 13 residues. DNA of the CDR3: TGCAGCGCCACTCCGGGTCCCACCTATGGCTACACCTTC. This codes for CSATPGPTYGYTF.

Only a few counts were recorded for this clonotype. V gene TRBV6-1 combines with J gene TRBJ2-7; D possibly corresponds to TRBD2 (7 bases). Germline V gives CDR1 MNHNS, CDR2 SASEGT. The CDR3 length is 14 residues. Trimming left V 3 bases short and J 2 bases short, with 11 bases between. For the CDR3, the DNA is TGTGCCAGCAGTGATGAGGGGGGGACCTACGAGCAGTACTTC. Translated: CASSDEGGTYEQYF.

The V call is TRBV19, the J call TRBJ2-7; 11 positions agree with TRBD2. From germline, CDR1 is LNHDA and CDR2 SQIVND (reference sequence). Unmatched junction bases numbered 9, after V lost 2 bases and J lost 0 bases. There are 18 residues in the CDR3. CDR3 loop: CASSISLAGGSSSYEQYF. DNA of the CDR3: TGTGCCAGTAGTATATCGCTAGCGGGAGGCTCTAGCTCCTACGAGCAGTACTTC.

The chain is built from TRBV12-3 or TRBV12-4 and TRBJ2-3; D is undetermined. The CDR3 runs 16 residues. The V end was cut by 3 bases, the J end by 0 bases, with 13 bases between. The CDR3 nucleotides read TGTGCCAGCAGTTTTACCAGCAGGCCTAGCACAGATACGCAGTATTTT. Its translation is CASSFTSRPSTDTQYF.

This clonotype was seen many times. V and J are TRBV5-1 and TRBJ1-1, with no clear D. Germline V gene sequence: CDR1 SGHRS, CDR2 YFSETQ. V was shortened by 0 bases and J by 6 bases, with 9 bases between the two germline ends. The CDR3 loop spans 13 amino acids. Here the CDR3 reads CASSLGQEAEAFF. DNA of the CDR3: TGCGCCAGCAGCTTGGGGCAGGAGGCTGAAGCTTTCTTT.

CDR3 nucleotide sequence: TGTGCCAGCTCACCTCCGCGGACAGGCCAAGAGACCCAGTACTTC. Its translation: CASSPPRTGQETQYF. This sequence joins TRBV18 and TRBJ2-5; 7 nucleotides agree with TRBD1. The trim removed 3 bases at V and 1 base at J, leaving 5 bases unmatched. The CDR3 has 15 amino acids. CDR1 and CDR2 from the germline V gene are KGHSH and LQKENI.

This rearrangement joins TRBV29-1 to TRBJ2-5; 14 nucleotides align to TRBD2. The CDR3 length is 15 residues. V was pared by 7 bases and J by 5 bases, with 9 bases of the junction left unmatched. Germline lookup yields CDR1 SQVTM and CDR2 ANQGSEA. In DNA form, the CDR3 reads TGCAGCGGGGGAGGACTAGCGGGAGGATGGGAGACCCAGTACTTC. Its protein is CSGGGLAGGWETQYF. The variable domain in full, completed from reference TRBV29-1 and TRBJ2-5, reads SAVISQKPSRDICQRGTSLTIQCQVDSQVTMMFWYRQQPGQSLTLIATANQGSEATYESGFVIDKFPISRPNLTFSTLTVSNMSPEDSSIYLCSGGGLAGGWETQYFGPGTRLLVL.

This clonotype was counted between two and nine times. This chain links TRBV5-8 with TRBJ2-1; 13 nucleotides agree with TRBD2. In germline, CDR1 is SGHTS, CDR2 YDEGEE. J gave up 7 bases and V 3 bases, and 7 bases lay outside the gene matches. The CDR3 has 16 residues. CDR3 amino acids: CASSYKLAGGRNEQFF. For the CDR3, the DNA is TGTGCCAGCAGCTACAAACTAGCGGGAGGGCGGAATGAGCAGTTCTTC.

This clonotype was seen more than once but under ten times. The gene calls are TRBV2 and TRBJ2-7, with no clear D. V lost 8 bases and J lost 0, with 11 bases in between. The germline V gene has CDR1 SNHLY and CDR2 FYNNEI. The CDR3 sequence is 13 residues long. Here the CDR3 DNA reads TGTGCCAGCGGTAATGCCCTCTCCTACGAGCAGTACTTC. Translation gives CASGNALSYEQYF.

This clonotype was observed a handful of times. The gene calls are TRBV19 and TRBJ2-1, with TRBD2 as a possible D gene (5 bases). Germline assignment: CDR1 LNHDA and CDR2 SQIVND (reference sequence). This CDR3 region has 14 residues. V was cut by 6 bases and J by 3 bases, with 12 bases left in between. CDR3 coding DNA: TGTGCCAGTAGGTTTAGCGCCGACTACAATGAGCAGTTCTTC. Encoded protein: CASRFSADYNEQFF.